This T cell receptor beta chain was sequenced for a study of memory CD4+ T cells and cytomegalovirus serostatus. Study-wide results and caveats: Median bootstrapped AUC for CMV status was around 0.96 originally, approximately 0.9 US-trained.

TCRdb's table, derived via immunoSEQ multiplex PCR, lists solely in-frame clones and lacks some. Of over 40,000 clones detected, approximately 84% appear once; the ten largest clones hold 0.55%. To note about this clone: Its target is unknown.

The sort gate was single viable CD3+CD4+CD8-CD45RO+ cells for memory CD4+ T cells. Donors' CMV status reflects serum IgG against pp150, pp28, p38, p52. Germline V gives CDR1 SGHNT, CDR2 YYREEE (reference sequence). This CDR3 spans 13 amino acids. V was shortened by 4 bases and J by 3 bases, with 11 bases between the two germline ends. Material: memory CD4+ T cells from blood. V and J are TRBV5-4 and TRBJ2-7; D is perhaps TRBD1 or TRBD2 (6 bases each). The TCR comes from an adult in good health and CMV-seronegative. The CDR3 reads CASSPGASYEQYF. The CDR3, as DNA: TGTGCCAGCAGCCCGGGGGCCAGCTACGAGCAGTACTTC.